The 14 T cell receptor beta chains reported below all come from one sample, sequenced in a study of T and B cells in COVID-19 patients. BIOMED2 TRB-A/B primer pools were used in multiplex TRB PCR. TCRdb recomputed calls from the multiplex PCR reads with MiXCR, one row per CDR3 protein. The sample lists fewer than 15,000 distinct CDR3 sequences; about 25% were seen once. Each TRB amplification used roughly 240-550 ng of genomic DNA from blood. The source material was blood. All receptors derive from a human donor who had recovered from COVID-19.

By share, this clonotype ranks as medium-sized (0.01 to 0.1%). The chain combines TRBV5-6 with TRBJ2-3; D not certain. The germline V and J ends were trimmed by 2 bases and 2 bases, with 12 bases remaining between them. The germline gives CDR1 SGHDT, CDR2 YYEEEE. This CDR3 contains 15 residues. CDR3 sequence reads: CASSFGRRDTDTQYF. CDR3 DNA sequence: TGTGCCAGCAGCTTCGGGCGAAGGGACACAGATACGCAGTATTTT.

By its share, this clonotype is medium-sized. The junction shows a germline mismatch at one end, possibly a read error. The chain couples TRBV6-5 to TRBJ1-4, with TRBD1 matching over 7 bases. Germline CDR1 and CDR2: MNHEY and SVGAGI. The CDR3 covers 14 residues. DNA of the CDR3: TGTGCCAGCAGTACGTGGACAGGCCATGAAGAACTGTTTTTT. Translating gives CASSTWTGHEELFF.

The chain is built from TRBV5-6 and TRBJ1-5; 8 bases map to TRBD1. Germline V CDR1 and CDR2: SGHDT, YYEEEE. V trimming: 5 bases; J trimming: 3 bases; junction bases outside the gene matches: 7. This CDR3 has 15 amino acids. CDR3 loop: CASSPNRGINQPQHF. The CDR3 coding sequence is TGTGCCAGCAGTCCTAACAGGGGGATCAATCAGCCCCAGCATTTT.

Sample share makes this clonotype medium-sized. This chain joins TRBV6-2 or TRBV6-3 and TRBJ2-1, with D unresolved. This CDR3 has 15 residues. V was shortened by 2 bases and J by 2 bases, with 10 bases between the two germline ends. Germline lookup yields CDR1 MNHEY and CDR2 SVGEGT. The CDR3 sequence: CASSYGIGTYNEQFF. The CDR3 DNA follows: TGTGCCAGCAGTTACGGAATAGGGACCTACAATGAGCAGTTCTTC.

In its sample, this clonotype was seen a few times. V gene TRBV20-1 combines with J gene TRBJ2-7; TRBD2 might be the D (7 bases). Trimming removed 5 bases at V and 5 bases at J, with 22 bases between. The CDR3 totals 15 residues. From germline, CDR1 is DFQATT and CDR2 SNEGSKA (reference sequence). The CDR3 DNA reads TGCAGTGCTCCAAAGGGGGGGTCCTACAGGGACGAGCAGTACTTC. It specifies CSAPKGGSYRDEQYF.

In its sample, this clonotype was seen a few times. This sequence joins TRBV7-9 and TRBJ1-5; unclear D gene. The CDR3 totals 12 residues. CDR1 and CDR2 from the germline V gene are SEHNR and FQNEAQ (reference sequence). Trimming took 4 bases from V and 6 from J, leaving 7 bases between them. Written as DNA, the CDR3 is TGTGCCAGCAGCTCGGGGAGTCAGCCCCAGCATTTT. Its translation is CASSSGSQPQHF.

CDR3 nucleotide sequence: TGTGCCAGTAACCCCTCGACGGCCAATGAGCAGTTCTTC. It specifies CASNPSTANEQFF. The chain combines TRBV19 with TRBJ2-1; no reliable D call. The CDR3 is made up of 13 amino acids. The V end lost 7 bases, the J end lost 6 bases, and 13 bases lay between the germline ends. Germline loops: CDR1 LNHDA, CDR2 SQIVND (reference sequence).

The table lists this clonotype with many counts. V and J are TRBV6-5 and TRBJ2-3, with D unclear. Germline V gene lookup returns CDR1 MNHEY and CDR2 SVGAGI. CDR3 length: 16 residues. Trimming removed 0 bases at V and 0 bases at J, with 10 bases between. DNA for the CDR3: TGTGCCAGCAGTTACTCTAACTCAGCTAGCACAGATACGCAGTATTTT. It translates to CASSYSNSASTDTQYF.

This clonotype has a count of ten or more. V usage is TRBV6-5 and J usage is TRBJ1-5, with D tentatively TRBD1 (5 bases). V was shortened by 5 bases and J by 0 bases, with 8 bases between the two germline ends. Germline V gives CDR1 MNHEY, CDR2 SVGAGI. The CDR3 is 14 residues long. CDR3 DNA sequence: TGTGCCAGCAGTCGGGACGGTAGCAATCAGCCCCAGCATTTT. Encoded protein: CASSRDGSNQPQHF.

J is TRBJ2-3 and V is TRBV7-9; 13 bases line up with TRBD2. CDR3 size: 15 residues. V dropped 5 bases and J dropped 14; count of bases not matched to a gene: 13. The germline CDR1 and CDR2 sequences are SEHNR and FQNEAQ (reference sequence). For the CDR3, the DNA is TGTGCCAGCAGCCTCGGGACTAGCGGGGCCTCCCCGGGGTATTTT. Translation: CASSLGTSGASPGYF.

This clonotype is categorized as medium-sized. The V and J genes are TRBV6-5 and TRBJ2-7; 7 bases line up with TRBD1. CDR1 MNHEY and CDR2 SVGAGI come from the germline V gene. The CDR3 loop spans 14 amino acids. Unmatched junction bases numbered 8, after V lost 4 bases and J lost 5 bases. Here the CDR3 reads CASSSGQASHEQYF. Here the CDR3 DNA reads TGTGCCAGCAGTTCCGGACAGGCTAGCCACGAGCAGTACTTC.

By sample share, this clonotype is medium-sized. DNA for the CDR3: TGTGCCAGCTCACCAGACTCCGGTGAGCAGTTCTTC. Amino acid sequence: CASSPDSGEQFF. The chain uses TRBV18 and TRBJ2-1; D is uncertain. The CDR3 is 12 residues long. The germline CDR1 and CDR2 sequences are KGHSH and LQKENI. V lost 2 bases and J lost 9, with 8 bases in between.

About this clonotype itself: A junction end diverges from the germline sequence, so it may reflect a read error. The V call is TRBV6-5, the J call TRBJ2-2, with 12 bases aligning to TRBD2. This CDR3 region has 19 residues. Germline V CDR1 and CDR2: MNHEY, SVGAGI. The chain's CDR3 is CARSYSKRGLAGLTGELFF. DNA of the CDR3: TGTGCCAGAAGTTACTCGAAACGTGGACTAGCGGGGTTAACAGGGGAGCTGTTTTTT.

The chain couples TRBV20-1 to TRBJ1-1; 10 bases agree with TRBD1. The ends lost 0 bases at V and 3 bases at J; junction bases unmatched: 13. Germline CDR1 reads DFQATT; CDR2 reads SNEGSKA (reference sequence). The CDR3 contains 18 residues. CDR3 DNA: TGCAGTGCTAGAGAGCCTTGGGACAGGGGCGGCCGTGACACTGAAGCTTTCTTT. Translation gives CSAREPWDRGGRDTEAFF.